This T cell receptor (beta chain) was sequenced for a study of shared clonotypes between healthy human individuals. The CDR3 contains 14 residues. Per germline, CDR1 MNHEY and CDR2 SMNVEV (reference sequence). V was clipped by 2 bases and J by 6 bases, with 10 bases between them. Across several immunoSEQ plates, the genomic DNA of each subset was split evenly. Generated by immunoSEQ multiplex PCR, the TCRdb table keeps only in-frame clones and is missing some. The sample includes around 320,000 clones, about nine tenths of them seen just once. Of note for this clone: Its antigen is not identified.

Study-level results: The donor pool, a small one, limited the genetic and exposure-history diversity represented.

V is TRBV27 and J is TRBJ2-2; D is uncertain. Input material: memory CD8+ T cells sorted from blood. The subset is: CD45RO+ cells pooled with CCR7-negative TemRA cells. The clonotype was recovered from a man between 18 and 29 years old in good health. CDR3 DNA sequence: TGTGCCAGCAGTTTAGCTGGGTCGGCCGGGGAGCTGTTTTTT. Translation: CASSLAGSAGELFF.